This record concerns one T cell receptor (beta chain) sequence. Its target is unknown. This sample was taken from a study of cytomegalovirus exposure and HLA in healthy donors. Study at large: Among roughly 180 million T cells, an earlier analysis found 95 million to 140 million unique TCR beta sequences. Study findings and constraints: Using a false discovery rate of 0.05, a later analysis showed that 16,951 TCR beta sequences were associated with HLA alleles. Confirmation in vitro established that a few CMV-associated chains were specific for CMV antigens.

The PCR was carried out with 60 Vbeta primers and 13 Jbeta primers. Method: immunoSEQ multiplex PCR; TCRdb's copy keeps in-frame clones and lacks some. The sample lists 100,000 or so clones; around 83% were seen once. Per the germline V gene, CDR1 is LNHDA and CDR2 is SQIVND (reference sequence). V gave up 4 bases and J gave up 4 bases, with 8 bases separating them. The CDR3 is made up of 13 amino acids. Material for sequencing was PBMCs. The chain uses TRBV19 and TRBJ1-5; maybe TRBD1 (6 bases). The sequence was collected from a woman aged 18-30 years in good health and CMV-seronegative. Written as DNA, the CDR3 is TGTGCCAGTAGTAGCACAGGGAATCAGCCCCAGCATTTT. It specifies CASSSTGNQPQHF.